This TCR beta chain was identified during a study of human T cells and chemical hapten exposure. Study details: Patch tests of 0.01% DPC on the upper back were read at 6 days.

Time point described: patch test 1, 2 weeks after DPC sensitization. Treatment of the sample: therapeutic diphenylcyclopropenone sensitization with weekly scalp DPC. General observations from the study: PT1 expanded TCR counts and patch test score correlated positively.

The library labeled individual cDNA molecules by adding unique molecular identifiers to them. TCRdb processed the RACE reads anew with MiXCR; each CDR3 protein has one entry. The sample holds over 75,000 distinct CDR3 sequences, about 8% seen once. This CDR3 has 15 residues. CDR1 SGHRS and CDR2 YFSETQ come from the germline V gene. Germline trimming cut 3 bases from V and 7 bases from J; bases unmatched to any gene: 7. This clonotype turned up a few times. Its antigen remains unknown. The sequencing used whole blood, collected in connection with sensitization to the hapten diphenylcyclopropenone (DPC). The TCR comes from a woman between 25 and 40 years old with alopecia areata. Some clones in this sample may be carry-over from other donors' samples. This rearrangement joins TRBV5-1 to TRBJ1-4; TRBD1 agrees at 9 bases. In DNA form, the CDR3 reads TGCGCCAGCAGCTCTACAGGGGGCGCGGGTGAAAAACTGTTTTTT. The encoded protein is CASSSTGGAGEKLFF.